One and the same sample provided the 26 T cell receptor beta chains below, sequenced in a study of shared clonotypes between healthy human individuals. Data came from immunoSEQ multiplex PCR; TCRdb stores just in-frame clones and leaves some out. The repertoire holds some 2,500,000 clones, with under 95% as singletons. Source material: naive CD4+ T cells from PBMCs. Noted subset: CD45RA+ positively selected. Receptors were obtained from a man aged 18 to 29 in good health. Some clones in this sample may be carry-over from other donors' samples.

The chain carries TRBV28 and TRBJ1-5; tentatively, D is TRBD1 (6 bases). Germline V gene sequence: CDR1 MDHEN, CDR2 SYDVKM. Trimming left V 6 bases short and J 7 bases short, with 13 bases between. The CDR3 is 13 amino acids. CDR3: CASRIQGYQPQHF. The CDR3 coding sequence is TGTGCCAGCAGAATACAGGGATACCAGCCCCAGCATTTT.

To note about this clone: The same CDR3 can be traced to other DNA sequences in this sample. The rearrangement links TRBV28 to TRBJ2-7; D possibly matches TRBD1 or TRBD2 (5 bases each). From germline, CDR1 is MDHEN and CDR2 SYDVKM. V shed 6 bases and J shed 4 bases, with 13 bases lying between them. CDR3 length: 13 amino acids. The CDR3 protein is CASSLLGVYEQYF. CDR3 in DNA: TGTGCCAGCAGCCTATTGGGGGTTTACGAGCAGTACTTC.

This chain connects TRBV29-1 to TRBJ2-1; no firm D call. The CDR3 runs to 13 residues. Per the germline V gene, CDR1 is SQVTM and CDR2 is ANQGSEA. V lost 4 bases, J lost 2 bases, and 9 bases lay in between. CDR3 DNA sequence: TGCAGCGTTGTAGGTACTCCCTACAATGAGCAGTTCTTC. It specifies CSVVGTPYNEQFF.

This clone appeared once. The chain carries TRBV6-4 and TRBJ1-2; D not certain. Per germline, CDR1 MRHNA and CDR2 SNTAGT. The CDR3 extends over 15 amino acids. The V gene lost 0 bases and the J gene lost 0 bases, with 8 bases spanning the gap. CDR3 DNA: TGTGCCAGCAGTGACTCCCACCTAGCTAACTATGGCTACACCTTC. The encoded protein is CASSDSHLANYGYTF.

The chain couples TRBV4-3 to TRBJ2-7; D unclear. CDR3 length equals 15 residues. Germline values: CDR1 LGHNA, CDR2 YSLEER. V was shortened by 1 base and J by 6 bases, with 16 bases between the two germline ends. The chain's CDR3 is CASSQVVSLYSEQYF. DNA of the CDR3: TGCGCCAGCAGCCAAGTGGTCAGTTTGTACTCCGAGCAGTACTTC.

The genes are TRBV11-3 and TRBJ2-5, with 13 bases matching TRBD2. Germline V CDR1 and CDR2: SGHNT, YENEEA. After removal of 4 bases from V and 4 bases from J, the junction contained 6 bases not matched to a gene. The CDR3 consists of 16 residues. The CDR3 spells CASSSGLAGQTETQYF. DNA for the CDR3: TGTGCCAGCAGCTCGGGACTAGCGGGACAGACAGAGACCCAGTACTTC. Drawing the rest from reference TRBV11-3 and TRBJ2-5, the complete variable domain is EAGVVQSPRYKIIEKKQPVAFWCNPISGHNTLYWYLQNLGQGPELLIRYENEEAVDDSQLPKDRFSAERLKGVDSTLKIQPAELGDSAVYLCASSSGLAGQTETQYFGPGTRLLVL.

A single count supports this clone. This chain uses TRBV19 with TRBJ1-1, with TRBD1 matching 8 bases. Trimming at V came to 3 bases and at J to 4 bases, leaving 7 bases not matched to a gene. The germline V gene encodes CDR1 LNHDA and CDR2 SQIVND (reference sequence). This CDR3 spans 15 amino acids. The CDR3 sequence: CASSISTGETTEAFF. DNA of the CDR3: TGTGCCAGTAGTATTTCGACAGGGGAGACCACTGAAGCTTTCTTT.

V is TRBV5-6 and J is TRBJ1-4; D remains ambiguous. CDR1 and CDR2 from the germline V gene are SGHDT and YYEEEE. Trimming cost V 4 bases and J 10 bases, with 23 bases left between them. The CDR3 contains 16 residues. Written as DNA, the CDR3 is TGTGCCAGCAGCCCCGCGGGGTCCGCCGACCTCCGAAAACTGTTTTTT. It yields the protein CASSPAGSADLRKLFF.

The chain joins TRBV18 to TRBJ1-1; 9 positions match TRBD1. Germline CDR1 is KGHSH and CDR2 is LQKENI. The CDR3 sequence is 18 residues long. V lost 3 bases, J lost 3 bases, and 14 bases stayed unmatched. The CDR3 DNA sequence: TGTGCCAGCTCACCCCTGGACAGGGGCGATATCGGGGACACTGAAGCTTTCTTT. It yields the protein CASSPLDRGDIGDTEAFF.

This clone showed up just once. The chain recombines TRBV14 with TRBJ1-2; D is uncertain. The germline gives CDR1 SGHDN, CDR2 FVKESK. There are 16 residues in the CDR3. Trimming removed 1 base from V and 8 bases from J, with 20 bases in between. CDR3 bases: TGTGCCAGCAGCCAAGTAGACCGCAGACCTCTATGGGGCTACACCTTC. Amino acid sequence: CASSQVDRRPLWGYTF. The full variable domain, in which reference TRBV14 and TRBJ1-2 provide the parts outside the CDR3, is EAGVTQFPSHSVIEKGQTVTLRCDPISGHDNLYWYRRVMGKEIKFLLHFVKESKQDESGMPNNRFLAERTGGTYSTLKVQPAELEDSGVYFCASSQVDRRPLWGYTFGSGTRLTVV.

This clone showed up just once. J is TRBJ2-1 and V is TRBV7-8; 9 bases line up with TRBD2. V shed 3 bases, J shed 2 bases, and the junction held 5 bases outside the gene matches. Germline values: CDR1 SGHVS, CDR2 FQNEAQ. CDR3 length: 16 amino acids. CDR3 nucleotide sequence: TGTGCCAGCAGCTTTCGCGGGAGGGCCACCTACAATGAGCAGTTCTTC. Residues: CASSFRGRATYNEQFF.

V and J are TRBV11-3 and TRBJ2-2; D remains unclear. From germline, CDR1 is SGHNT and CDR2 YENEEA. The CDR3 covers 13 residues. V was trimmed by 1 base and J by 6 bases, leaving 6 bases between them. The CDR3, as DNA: TGTGCCAGCAGCTTAGGGTGGGCCGGGGAGCTGTTTTTT. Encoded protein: CASSLGWAGELFF.

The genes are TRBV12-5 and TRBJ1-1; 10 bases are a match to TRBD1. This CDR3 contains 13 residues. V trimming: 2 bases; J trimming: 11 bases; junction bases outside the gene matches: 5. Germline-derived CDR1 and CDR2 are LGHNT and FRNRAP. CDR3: CASGLTGTGVAFF. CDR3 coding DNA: TGTGCTAGTGGTTTGACAGGGACAGGGGTGGCTTTCTTT.

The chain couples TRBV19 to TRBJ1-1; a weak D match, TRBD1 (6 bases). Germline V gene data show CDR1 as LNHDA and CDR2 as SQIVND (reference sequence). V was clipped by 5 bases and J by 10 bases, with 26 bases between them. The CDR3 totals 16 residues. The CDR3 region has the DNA TGTGCCAGTAGTCCACGACAGGATAGGGCCCAAACGGGAGCTTTCTTT. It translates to CASSPRQDRAQTGAFF.

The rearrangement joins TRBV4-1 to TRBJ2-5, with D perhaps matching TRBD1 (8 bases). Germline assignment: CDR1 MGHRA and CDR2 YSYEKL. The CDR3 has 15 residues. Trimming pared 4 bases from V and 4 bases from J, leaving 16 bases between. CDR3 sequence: CASSPDRGGRETQYF. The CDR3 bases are TGCGCCAGCAGCCCTGACAGGGGAGGGAGAGAGACCCAGTACTTC.

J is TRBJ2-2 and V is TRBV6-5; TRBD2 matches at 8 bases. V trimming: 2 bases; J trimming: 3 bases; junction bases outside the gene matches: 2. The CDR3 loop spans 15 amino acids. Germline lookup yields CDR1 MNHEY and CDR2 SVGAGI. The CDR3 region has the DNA TGTGCCAGCAGTTACGGACTAGCTGACACCGGGGAGCTGTTTTTT. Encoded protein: CASSYGLADTGELFF.

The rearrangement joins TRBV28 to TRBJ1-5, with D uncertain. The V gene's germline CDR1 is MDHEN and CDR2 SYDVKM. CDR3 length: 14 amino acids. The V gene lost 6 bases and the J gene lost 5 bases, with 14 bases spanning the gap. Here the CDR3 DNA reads TGTGCCAGCAGGCTTCCTTACGGGGATCAGCCCCAGCATTTT. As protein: CASRLPYGDQPQHF.

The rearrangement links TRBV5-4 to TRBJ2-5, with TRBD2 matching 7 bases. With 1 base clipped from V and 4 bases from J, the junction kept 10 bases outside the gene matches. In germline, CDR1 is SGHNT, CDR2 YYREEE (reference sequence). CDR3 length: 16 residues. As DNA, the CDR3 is TGTGCCAGCAGCTTGACCCCCGGGAGGACGGGAGAGACCCAGTACTTC. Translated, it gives CASSLTPGRTGETQYF.

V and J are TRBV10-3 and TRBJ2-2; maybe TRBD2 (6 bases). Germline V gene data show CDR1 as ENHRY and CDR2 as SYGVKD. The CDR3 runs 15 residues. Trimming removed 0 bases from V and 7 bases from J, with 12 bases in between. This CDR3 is CAISESTGVYGELFF. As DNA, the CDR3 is TGTGCCATCAGTGAGTCGACGGGAGTATACGGGGAGCTGTTTTTT.

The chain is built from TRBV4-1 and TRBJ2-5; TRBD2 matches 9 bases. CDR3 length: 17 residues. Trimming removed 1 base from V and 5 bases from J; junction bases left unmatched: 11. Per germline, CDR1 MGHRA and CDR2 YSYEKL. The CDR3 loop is CASSQGEAGGPGETQYF. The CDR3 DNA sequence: TGCGCCAGCAGCCAAGGGGAGGCGGGAGGGCCAGGGGAGACCCAGTACTTC.

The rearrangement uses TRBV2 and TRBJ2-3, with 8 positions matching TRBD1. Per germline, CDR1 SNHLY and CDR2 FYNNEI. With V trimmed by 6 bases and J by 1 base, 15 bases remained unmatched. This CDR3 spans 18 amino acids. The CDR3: CASRRGGQGFYGTDTQYF. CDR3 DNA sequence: TGTGCCAGCAGGCGGGGAGGACAGGGCTTTTATGGCACAGATACGCAGTATTTT. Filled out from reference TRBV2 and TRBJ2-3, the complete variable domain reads EPEVTQTPSHQVTQMGQEVILRCVPISNHLYFYWYRQILGQKVEFLVSFYNNEISEKSEIFDDQFSVERPDGSNFTLKIRSTKLEDSAMYFCASRRGGQGFYGTDTQYFGPGTRLTVL.

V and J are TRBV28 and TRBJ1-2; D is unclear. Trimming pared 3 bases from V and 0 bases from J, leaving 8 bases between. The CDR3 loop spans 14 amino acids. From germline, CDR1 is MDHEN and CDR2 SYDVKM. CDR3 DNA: TGTGCCAGCAGTTTGGGTACTACTAACTATGGCTACACCTTC. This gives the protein CASSLGTTNYGYTF.

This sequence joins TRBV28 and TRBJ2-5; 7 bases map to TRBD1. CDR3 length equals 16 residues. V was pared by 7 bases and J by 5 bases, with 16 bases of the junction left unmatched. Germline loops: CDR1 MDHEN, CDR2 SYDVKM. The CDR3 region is CASIPPLGRGTETQYF. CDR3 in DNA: TGTGCCAGCATTCCGCCCCTGGGCAGGGGGACGGAGACCCAGTACTTC.

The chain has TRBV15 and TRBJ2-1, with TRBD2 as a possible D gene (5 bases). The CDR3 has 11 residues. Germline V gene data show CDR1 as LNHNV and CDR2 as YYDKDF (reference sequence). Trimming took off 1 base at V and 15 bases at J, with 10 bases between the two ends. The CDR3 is CATSRGGSGFF. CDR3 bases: TGTGCCACCAGCAGAGGTGGGAGTGGGTTCTTC.

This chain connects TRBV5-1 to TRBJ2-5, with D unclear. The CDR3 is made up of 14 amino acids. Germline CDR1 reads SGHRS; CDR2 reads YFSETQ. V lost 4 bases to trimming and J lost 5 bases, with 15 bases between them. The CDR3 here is CASSLRKGEETQYF. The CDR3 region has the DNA TGCGCCAGCAGCCTTAGGAAAGGAGAGGAGACCCAGTACTTC.

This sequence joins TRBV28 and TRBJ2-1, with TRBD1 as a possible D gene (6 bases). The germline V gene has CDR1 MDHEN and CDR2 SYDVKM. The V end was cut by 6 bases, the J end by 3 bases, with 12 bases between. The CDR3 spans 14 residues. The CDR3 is CASSDRRYYNEQFF. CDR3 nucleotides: TGTGCCAGCAGCGACAGGCGATACTACAATGAGCAGTTCTTC.